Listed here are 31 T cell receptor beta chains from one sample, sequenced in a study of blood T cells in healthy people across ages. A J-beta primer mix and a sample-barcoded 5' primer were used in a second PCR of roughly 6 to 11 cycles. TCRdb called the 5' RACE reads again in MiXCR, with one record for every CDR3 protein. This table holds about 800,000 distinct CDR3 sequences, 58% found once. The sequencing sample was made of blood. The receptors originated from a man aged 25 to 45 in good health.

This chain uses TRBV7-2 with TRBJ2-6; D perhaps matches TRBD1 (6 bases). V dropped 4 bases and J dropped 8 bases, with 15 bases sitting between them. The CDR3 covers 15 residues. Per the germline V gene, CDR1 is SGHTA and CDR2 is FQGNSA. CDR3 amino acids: CASSSRQGWSNVLTF. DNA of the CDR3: TGTGCCAGCAGCTCCCGGCAGGGGTGGTCCAACGTCCTGACTTTC.

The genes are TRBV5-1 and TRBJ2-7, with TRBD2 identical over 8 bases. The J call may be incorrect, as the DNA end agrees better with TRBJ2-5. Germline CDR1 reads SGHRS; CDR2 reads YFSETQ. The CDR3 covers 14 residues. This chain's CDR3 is CASEPGTSEETQYF. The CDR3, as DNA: TGCGCCAGCGAGCCCGGGACTAGTGAAGAGACCCAGTACTTC.

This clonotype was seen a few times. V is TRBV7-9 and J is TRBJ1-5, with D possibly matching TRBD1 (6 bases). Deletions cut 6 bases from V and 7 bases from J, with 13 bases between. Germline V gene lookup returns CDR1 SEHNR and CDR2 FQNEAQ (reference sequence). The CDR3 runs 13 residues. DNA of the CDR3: TGTGCCAGCAGTGGGGGCGCTGGGCAGCCCCAGCATTTT. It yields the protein CASSGGAGQPQHF. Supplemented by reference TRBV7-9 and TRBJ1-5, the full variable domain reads DTGVSQNPRHKITKRGQNVTFRCDPISEHNRLYWYRQTLGQGPEFLTYFQNEAQLEKSRLLSDRFSAERPKGSFSTLEIQRTEQGDSAMYLCASSGGAGQPQHFGDGTRLSIL.

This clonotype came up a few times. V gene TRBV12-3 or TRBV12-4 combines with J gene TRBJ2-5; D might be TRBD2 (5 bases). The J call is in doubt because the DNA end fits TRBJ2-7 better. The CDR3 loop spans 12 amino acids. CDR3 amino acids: CASSSGVYEQYF. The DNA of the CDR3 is TGTGCCAGCAGTTCCGGGGTCTACGAGCAGTACTTC.

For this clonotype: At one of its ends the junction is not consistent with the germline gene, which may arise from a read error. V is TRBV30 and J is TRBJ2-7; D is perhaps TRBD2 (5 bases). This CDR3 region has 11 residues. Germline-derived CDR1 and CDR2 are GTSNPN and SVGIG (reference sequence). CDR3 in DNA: TGTGCCGGGAGCCTCGGGGACGAGCAGTACTTC. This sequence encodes CAGSLGDEQYF.

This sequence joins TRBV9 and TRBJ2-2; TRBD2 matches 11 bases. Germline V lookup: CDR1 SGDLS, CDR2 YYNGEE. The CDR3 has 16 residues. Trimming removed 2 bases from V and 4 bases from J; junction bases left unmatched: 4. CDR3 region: CASSVDSGGVTGELFF. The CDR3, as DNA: TGTGCCAGCAGCGTCGATAGCGGGGGGGTCACCGGGGAGCTGTTTTTT. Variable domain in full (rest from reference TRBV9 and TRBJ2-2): DSGVTQTPKHLITATGQRVTLRCSPRSGDLSVYWYQQSLDQGLQFLIQYYNGEERAKGNILERFSAQQFPDLHSELNLSSLELGDSALYFCASSVDSGGVTGELFFGEGSRLTVL.

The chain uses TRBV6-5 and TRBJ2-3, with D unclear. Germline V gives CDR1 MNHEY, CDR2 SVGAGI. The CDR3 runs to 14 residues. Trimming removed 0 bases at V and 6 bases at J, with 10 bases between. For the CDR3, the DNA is TGTGCCAGCAGTTACTCCGCACAGCTTGATACGCAGTATTTT. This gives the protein CASSYSAQLDTQYF.

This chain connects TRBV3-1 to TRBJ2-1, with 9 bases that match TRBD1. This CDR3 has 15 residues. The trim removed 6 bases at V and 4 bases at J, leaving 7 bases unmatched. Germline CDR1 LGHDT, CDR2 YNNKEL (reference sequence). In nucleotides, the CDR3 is TGTGCCAGCAGGGTAACGGGACAGGGTTACAATGAGCAGTTCTTC. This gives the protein CASRVTGQGYNEQFF.

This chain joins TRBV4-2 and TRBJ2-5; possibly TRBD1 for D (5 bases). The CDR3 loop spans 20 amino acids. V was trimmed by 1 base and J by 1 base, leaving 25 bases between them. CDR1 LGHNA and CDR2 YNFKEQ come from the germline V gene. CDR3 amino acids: CASSQVSGENRQLSQETQYF. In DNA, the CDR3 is TGTGCCAGCAGCCAAGTATCGGGCGAAAATAGACAGCTTAGCCAAGAGACCCAGTACTTC.

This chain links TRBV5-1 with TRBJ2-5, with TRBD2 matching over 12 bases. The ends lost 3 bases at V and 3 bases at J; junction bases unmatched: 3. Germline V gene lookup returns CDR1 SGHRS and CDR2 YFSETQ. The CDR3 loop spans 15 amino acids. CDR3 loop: CASSWGLAGEETQYF. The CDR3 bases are TGCGCCAGCAGCTGGGGACTAGCGGGCGAAGAGACCCAGTACTTC.

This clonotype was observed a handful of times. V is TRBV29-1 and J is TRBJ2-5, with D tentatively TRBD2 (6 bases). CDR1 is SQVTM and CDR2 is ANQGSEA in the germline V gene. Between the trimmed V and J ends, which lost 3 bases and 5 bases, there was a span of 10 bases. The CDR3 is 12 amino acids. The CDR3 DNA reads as TGCAGCGTTGAGAGGGACTTGGAGACCCAGTACTTC. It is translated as CSVERDLETQYF. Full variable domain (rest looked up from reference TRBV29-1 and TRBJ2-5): SAVISQKPSRDICQRGTSLTIQCQVDSQVTMMFWYRQQPGQSLTLIATANQGSEATYESGFVIDKFPISRPNLTFSTLTVSNMSPEDSSIYLCSVERDLETQYFGPGTRLLVL.

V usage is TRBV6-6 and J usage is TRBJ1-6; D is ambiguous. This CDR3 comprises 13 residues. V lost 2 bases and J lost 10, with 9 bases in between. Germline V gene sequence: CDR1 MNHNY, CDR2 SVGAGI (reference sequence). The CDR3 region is CASSYGERSPLHF. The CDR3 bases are TGTGCCAGCAGTTACGGGGAAAGGTCACCCCTCCACTTT.

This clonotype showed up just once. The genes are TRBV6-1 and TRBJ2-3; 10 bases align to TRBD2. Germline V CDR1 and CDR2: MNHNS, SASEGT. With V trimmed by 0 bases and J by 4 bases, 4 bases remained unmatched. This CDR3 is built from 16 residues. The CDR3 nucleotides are TGTGCCAGCAGTGAAGCGGGTCTAGCGGGGGCAGATACGCAGTATTTT. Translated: CASSEAGLAGADTQYF.

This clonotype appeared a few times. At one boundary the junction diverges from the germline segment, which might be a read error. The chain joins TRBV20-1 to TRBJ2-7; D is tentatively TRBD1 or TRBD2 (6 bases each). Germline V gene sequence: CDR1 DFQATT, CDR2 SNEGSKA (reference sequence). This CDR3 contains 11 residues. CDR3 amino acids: CSVRRGDEQYF. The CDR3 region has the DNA TGCAGTGTTAGAAGGGGGGACGAGCAGTACTTC.

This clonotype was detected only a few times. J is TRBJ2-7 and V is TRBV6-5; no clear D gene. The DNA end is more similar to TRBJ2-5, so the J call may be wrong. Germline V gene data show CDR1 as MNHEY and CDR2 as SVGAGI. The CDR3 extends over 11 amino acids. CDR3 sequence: CASSYVQTQYF. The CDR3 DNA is TGTGCCAGCAGTTACGTCCAGACCCAGTACTTC.

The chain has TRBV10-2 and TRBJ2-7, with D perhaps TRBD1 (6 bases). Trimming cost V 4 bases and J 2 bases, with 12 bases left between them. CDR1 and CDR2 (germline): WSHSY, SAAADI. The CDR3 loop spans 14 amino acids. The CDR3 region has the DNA TGCGCCAGCAGTGGAACAGGGAAAACCTACGAGCAGTACTTC. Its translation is CASSGTGKTYEQYF.

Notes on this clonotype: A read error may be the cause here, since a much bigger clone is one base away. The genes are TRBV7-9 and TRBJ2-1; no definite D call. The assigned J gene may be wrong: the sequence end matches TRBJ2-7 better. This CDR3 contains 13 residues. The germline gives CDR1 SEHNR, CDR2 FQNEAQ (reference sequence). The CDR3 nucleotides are TGTGCCAGCAGCTTAGAAAACTACAATGAGCAGTACTTC. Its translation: CASSLENYNEQYF.

The DNA of the CDR3 is TGCAGTGCCCATAAGATGCGGGAGGACTTGTCGGAGACCCAGTACTTC. Protein: CSAHKMREDLSETQYF. The J gene is TRBJ2-5, the V gene TRBV20-1, with 8 bases identical to TRBD2. The V and J ends lost 6 bases and 5 bases, in that order; junction bases with no gene match: 17. The germline CDR1 and CDR2 sequences are DFQATT and SNEGSKA (reference sequence). CDR3 size: 16 residues.

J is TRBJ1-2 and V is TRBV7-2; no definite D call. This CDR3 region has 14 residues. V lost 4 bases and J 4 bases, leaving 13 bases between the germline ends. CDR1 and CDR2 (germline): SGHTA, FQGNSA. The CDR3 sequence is CASSWTGNGYGYTF. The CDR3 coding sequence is TGTGCCAGCAGCTGGACCGGGAACGGCTATGGCTACACCTTC.

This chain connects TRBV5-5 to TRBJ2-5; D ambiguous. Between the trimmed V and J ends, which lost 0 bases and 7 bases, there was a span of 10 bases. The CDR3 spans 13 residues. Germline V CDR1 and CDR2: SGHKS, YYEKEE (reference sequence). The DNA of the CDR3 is TGTGCCAGCAGCTTGGAAAACTACGGGACCCAGTACTTC. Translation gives CASSLENYGTQYF.

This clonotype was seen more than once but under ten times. The CDR3 reads CASSEAGSSYEQYF. The CDR3 bases are TGTGCCAGCAGTGAAGCGGGCAGCTCCTACGAGCAGTACTTC. The chain employs TRBV6-1 and TRBJ2-7; unclear D gene. Germline loops: CDR1 MNHNS, CDR2 SASEGT. V lost 0 bases and J 0 bases, leaving 6 bases between the germline ends. The length of the CDR3 is 14 residues.

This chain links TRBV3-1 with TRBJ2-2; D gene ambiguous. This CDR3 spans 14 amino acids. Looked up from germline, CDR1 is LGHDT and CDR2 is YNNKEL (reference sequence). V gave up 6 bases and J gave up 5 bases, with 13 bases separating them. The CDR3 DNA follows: TGTGCCAGCAGGCTTATGACCCAGACCGGGGAGCTGTTTTTT. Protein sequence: CASRLMTQTGELFF.

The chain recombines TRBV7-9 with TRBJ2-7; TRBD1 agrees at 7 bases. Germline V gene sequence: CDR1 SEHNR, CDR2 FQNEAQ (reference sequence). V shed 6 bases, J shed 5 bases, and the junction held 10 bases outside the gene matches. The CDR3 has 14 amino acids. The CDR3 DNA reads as TGTGCCAGCAGTGTAGACAGGGCGGACGACGAGCAGTACTTC. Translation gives CASSVDRADDEQYF.

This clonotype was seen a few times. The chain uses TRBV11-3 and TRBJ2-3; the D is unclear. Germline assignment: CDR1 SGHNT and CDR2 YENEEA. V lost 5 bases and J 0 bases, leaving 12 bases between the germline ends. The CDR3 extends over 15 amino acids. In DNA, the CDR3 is TGTGCCAGCAGCAGTACCCCCCTAAGCACAGATACGCAGTATTTT. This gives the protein CASSSTPLSTDTQYF.

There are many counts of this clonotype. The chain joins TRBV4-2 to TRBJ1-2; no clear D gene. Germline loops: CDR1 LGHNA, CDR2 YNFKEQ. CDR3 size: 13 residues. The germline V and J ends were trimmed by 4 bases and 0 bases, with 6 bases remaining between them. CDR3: CASSPDPNYGYTF. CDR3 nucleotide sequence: TGTGCCAGCAGCCCCGACCCTAACTATGGCTACACCTTC.

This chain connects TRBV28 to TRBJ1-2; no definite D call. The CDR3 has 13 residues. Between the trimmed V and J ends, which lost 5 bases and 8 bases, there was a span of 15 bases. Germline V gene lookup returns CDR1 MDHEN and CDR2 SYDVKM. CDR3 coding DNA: TGTGCCAGCAGTGTATTGAAGGGCGGGGGCTACACCTTC. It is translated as CASSVLKGGGYTF.

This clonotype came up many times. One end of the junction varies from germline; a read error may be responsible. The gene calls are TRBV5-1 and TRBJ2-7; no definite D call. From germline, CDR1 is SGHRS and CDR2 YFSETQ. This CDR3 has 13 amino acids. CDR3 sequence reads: CASSLVGSYEQYF. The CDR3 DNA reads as TGTGCCAGCAGTTTAGTTGGCTCCTACGAGCAGTACTTC.

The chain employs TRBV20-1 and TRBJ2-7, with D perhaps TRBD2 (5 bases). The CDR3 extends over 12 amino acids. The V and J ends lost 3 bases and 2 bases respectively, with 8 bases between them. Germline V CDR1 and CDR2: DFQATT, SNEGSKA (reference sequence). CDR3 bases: TGCAGTGCTAGCGGACTCCCCTACGAGCAGTACTTC. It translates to CSASGLPYEQYF.

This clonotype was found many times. CDR3 residues: CASSLARGVGANVLTF. In DNA form, the CDR3 reads TGTGCCAGCAGCTTAGCGCGCGGGGTTGGGGCCAACGTCCTGACTTTC. The J gene is TRBJ2-6, the V gene TRBV7-9; TRBD2 might be the D (6 bases). V lost 0 bases to trimming and J lost 3 bases, with 9 bases between them. This CDR3 spans 16 amino acids. Germline loops: CDR1 SEHNR, CDR2 FQNEAQ (reference sequence).

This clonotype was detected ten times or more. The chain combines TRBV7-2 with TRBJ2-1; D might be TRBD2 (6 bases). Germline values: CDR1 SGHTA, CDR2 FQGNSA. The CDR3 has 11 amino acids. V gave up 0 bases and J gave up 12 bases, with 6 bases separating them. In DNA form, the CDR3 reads TGTGCCAGCAGCTTAGCTAGCGGGCAGTTCTTC. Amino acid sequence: CASSLASGQFF.

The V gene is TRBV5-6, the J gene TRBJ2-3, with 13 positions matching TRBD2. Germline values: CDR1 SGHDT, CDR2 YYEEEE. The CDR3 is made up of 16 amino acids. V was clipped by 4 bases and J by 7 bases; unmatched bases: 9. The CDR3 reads CASSRPTSGGANTQYF. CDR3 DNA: TGTGCCAGCAGCCGCCCCACTAGCGGGGGGGCAAATACGCAGTATTTT. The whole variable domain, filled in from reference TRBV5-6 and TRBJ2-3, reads DAGVTQSPTHLIKTRGQQVTLRCSPKSGHDTVSWYQQALGQGPQFIFQYYEEEERQRGNFPDRFSGHQFPNYSSELNVNALLLGDSALYLCASSRPTSGGANTQYFGPGTRLTVL.